This TCR beta chain is drawn from a study of T cells in Graves' hyperthyroidism and ophthalmopathy. The CDR3 regions of TCR beta were amplified from RNA transcripts. The HTBI primer set was used in a first-round RT-PCR of the TCR CDR3. Using its own MiXCR run on the multiplex PCR reads, TCRdb lists one record per CDR3 protein. The repertoire consists of over 650,000 distinct CDR3 sequences, with about 45% occurring once and the leading ten covering less than 9%. CDR1 is LNHDA, CDR2 SQIVND, per germline (reference sequence). This CDR3 region has 14 residues. V lost 1 base and J 8 bases, leaving 14 bases between the germline ends. The sample holds many counts of this clonotype.

The sequenced material came from peripheral blood or thyroid tissue (not recorded which). The rearrangement uses TRBV19 and TRBJ1-2; TRBD1 is a possible D gene (5 bases). The TCR comes from an adult man with Graves' disease, either hyperthyroidism or ophthalmopathy (not recorded which). The CDR3 protein is CASSIVGTTVGYTF. CDR3 nucleotides: TGTGCCAGTAGTATAGTAGGGACGACGGTCGGCTACACCTTC.